Each of the 22 T cell receptor beta chains below was sequenced from the same sample in a study of cytomegalovirus exposure and HLA in healthy donors (dated by TCRdb to 2017 to 2019). To prepare the library, the immunoSEQ multiplex PCR assay was applied. For the multiplex PCR, a mixture combining 60 forward primers for TCR Vbeta segments and 13 reverse primers for TCR Jbeta segments was used. The table was pulled from immuneACCESS by TCRdb, which kept in-frame rearrangements only. Such tables lose some clones; where checked, under half of the loss comes from unresolved V genes, and the rest has no known cause. A total of about 150,000 clones appear in this sample, about 84% of them only once. The top ten constitute around 5.6% of the sample. The sequencing sample was made of PBMCs. Receptors were obtained from a woman aged 40 to 49 in good health and CMV-seropositive.

The chain combines TRBV7-9 with TRBJ2-1; 12 bases fit TRBD2. Germline CDR1 and CDR2: SEHNR and FQNEAQ (reference sequence). This CDR3 has 16 residues. Germline trimming cut 5 bases from V and 6 bases from J; bases unmatched to any gene: 8. The CDR3 here is CASSPRASGRVNEQFF. The CDR3 DNA reads as TGTGCCAGCAGCCCAAGAGCTAGCGGGAGGGTCAATGAGCAGTTCTTC.

This clone was counted only a few times. The chain joins TRBV20-1 to TRBJ2-7; 7 nucleotides align to TRBD1. Trimming took 5 bases from V and 3 from J; bases not matched to a gene: 1. Germline V CDR1 and CDR2: DFQATT, SNEGSKA (reference sequence). CDR3 length: 11 amino acids. As DNA, the CDR3 is TGCAGTGCTGACAGGGTCTACGAGCAGTACTTC. This codes for CSADRVYEQYF.

The genes are TRBV6-5 and TRBJ1-2; 7 positions match TRBD1. Germline lookup yields CDR1 MNHEY and CDR2 SVGAGI. V was pared by 6 bases and J by 5 bases, with 12 bases of the junction left unmatched. The length of the CDR3 is 15 residues. Written as DNA, the CDR3 is TGTGCCAGCAGCCCCGGGACCCCCAGGGGGTATGGCTACACCTTC. Its protein product is CASSPGTPRGYGYTF.

The chain employs TRBV30 and TRBJ2-2; 9 bases are a match to TRBD1. The CDR3 has 16 residues. The junction had 11 bases not matched to a gene; V was cut back by 3 bases and J by 6 bases. Germline V gives CDR1 GTSNPN, CDR2 SVGIG (reference sequence). DNA of the CDR3: TGTGCCTGGAGACCCGTGGGACAGGGCCTCGCCGGGGAGCTGTTTTTT. Its protein product is CAWRPVGQGLAGELFF.

The J gene is TRBJ2-7, the V gene TRBV18; 14 bases are a match to TRBD2. Losses at the gene ends were 6 bases for V and 3 bases for J; bases not matched to a gene: 13. The CDR3 extends over 18 amino acids. Germline CDR1 and CDR2: KGHSH and LQKENI. CDR3 sequence: CASSLRLAGGPVRYEQYF. The CDR3 DNA follows: TGTGCCAGCTCTCTCAGACTAGCGGGAGGGCCAGTTCGCTACGAGCAGTACTTC. The whole variable domain, filled in from reference TRBV18 and TRBJ2-7, reads NAGVMQNPRHLVRRRGQEARLRCSPMKGHSHVYWYRQLPEEGLKFMVYLQKENIIDESGMPKERFSAEFPKEGPSILRIQQVVRGDSAAYFCASSLRLAGGPVRYEQYFGPGTRLTVT.

The chain is built from TRBV30 and TRBJ1-4, with TRBD1 as a possible D gene (5 bases). Trimming left V 8 bases short and J 10 bases short, with 17 bases between. The CDR3 extends over 12 amino acids. Germline V gene data show CDR1 as GTSNPN and CDR2 as SVGIG (reference sequence). The CDR3 region is CALGLVEGKLFF. The CDR3 DNA reads TGTGCCCTGGGACTCGTCGAGGGAAAACTGTTTTTT.

J is TRBJ2-4 and V is TRBV5-1; the match to TRBD2 covers 16 bases. The CDR3 extends over 17 amino acids. Per germline, CDR1 SGHRS and CDR2 YFSETQ. V shed 4 bases and J 2 bases; nucleotides not matched to a gene: 3. The CDR3 DNA follows: TGCGCCAGCAGCCCGGGACTAGCGGGAGGGACCAAAAACATTCAGTACTTC. Protein: CASSPGLAGGTKNIQYF. The full variable domain, in which reference TRBV5-1 and TRBJ2-4 provide the parts outside the CDR3, is KAGVTQTPRYLIKTRGQQVTLSCSPISGHRSVSWYQQTPGQGLQFLFEYFSETQRNKGNFPGRFSGRQFSNSRSEMNVSTLELGDSALYLCASSPGLAGGTKNIQYFGAGTRLSVL.

The chain has TRBV9 and TRBJ2-1; 13 bases fit TRBD2. Germline V CDR1 and CDR2: SGDLS, YYNGEE. The trim removed 4 bases at V and 5 bases at J, leaving 15 bases unmatched. This CDR3 has 19 residues. CDR3 loop: CASSKRQIPGLAGHNEQFF. DNA for the CDR3: TGTGCCAGCAGCAAACGACAGATCCCGGGACTAGCGGGGCACAATGAGCAGTTCTTC.

This sequence joins TRBV7-3 and TRBJ2-1; D might be TRBD1 (5 bases). Germline CDR1 and CDR2: SGHTA and FQGTGA. Trimming pared 5 bases from V and 9 bases from J, leaving 11 bases between. The CDR3 covers 12 residues. CDR3 bases: TGTGCCAGCAGCACCCAGGGTGGTGAGCAGTTCTTC. Translated, it gives CASSTQGGEQFF.

The genes are TRBV4-1 and TRBJ1-1; D not resolved. CDR1 is MGHRA, CDR2 YSYEKL, per germline. The V end was cut by 4 bases, the J end by 1 base, with 10 bases between. The CDR3 loop spans 14 amino acids. DNA for the CDR3: TGCGCCAGCAGCCGGACTTCAGGGAACACTGAAGCTTTCTTT. Protein product: CASSRTSGNTEAFF.

This CDR3 is CASSGRQGAANTGELFF. The CDR3 nucleotides are TGCGCCAGCAGTGGGCGACAAGGGGCCGCGAACACCGGGGAGCTGTTTTTT. The rearrangement links TRBV10-2 to TRBJ2-2; TRBD1 is a possible D gene (5 bases). The V gene lost 4 bases and the J gene lost 0 bases, with 15 bases spanning the gap. CDR3 length: 17 amino acids. The germline CDR1 and CDR2 sequences are WSHSY and SAAADI.

V and J are TRBV5-1 and TRBJ2-4; D is unclear. CDR3 length equals 15 residues. Germline CDR1 reads SGHRS; CDR2 reads YFSETQ. Trimming took off 0 bases at V and 0 bases at J, with 7 bases between the two ends. CDR3 residues: CASSLDGLAKNIQYF. CDR3 nucleotide sequence: TGCGCCAGCAGCTTGGATGGGCTAGCCAAAAACATTCAGTACTTC. The full variable domain, in which reference TRBV5-1 and TRBJ2-4 provide the parts outside the CDR3, is KAGVTQTPRYLIKTRGQQVTLSCSPISGHRSVSWYQQTPGQGLQFLFEYFSETQRNKGNFPGRFSGRQFSNSRSEMNVSTLELGDSALYLCASSLDGLAKNIQYFGAGTRLSVL.

The gene calls are TRBV27 and TRBJ2-7; possibly TRBD2 for D (5 bases). CDR1 is MNHEY and CDR2 is SMNVEV in the germline V gene (reference sequence). The CDR3 totals 15 residues. The germline V and J ends were trimmed by 1 base and 2 bases, with 12 bases remaining between them. DNA of the CDR3: TGTGCCAGCAGTTTATACAAGTCGGGGACCTACGAGCAGTACTTC. Encoded protein: CASSLYKSGTYEQYF.

This clone was recorded only once. An end of the junction does not agree with germline; a read error may underlie this. This sequence joins TRBV28 and TRBJ1-5; 7 positions match TRBD1. CDR1 and CDR2 from the germline V gene are MDHEN and SYDVKM. This CDR3 spans 15 amino acids. Here the CDR3 reads CAGSSRTGSNQPQHF. As DNA, the CDR3 is TGTGCCGGCAGTTCCCGGACAGGTAGCAATCAGCCCCAGCATTTT.

This clone was counted between two and nine times. The chain is built from TRBV7-9 and TRBJ1-2; a possible D gene is TRBD1 (6 bases). V lost 4 bases and J lost 8, with 14 bases in between. Germline lookup yields CDR1 SEHNR and CDR2 FQNEAQ (reference sequence). CDR3 size: 13 residues. In DNA, the CDR3 is TGTGCCAGCAGCTCAGACAGGAAAGGAGGCTACACCTTC. Encoded protein: CASSSDRKGGYTF.

Concerning this clone: Relative to the germline gene, one junction end is altered; a read error may explain this. The genes are TRBV2 and TRBJ1-1; tentatively, D is TRBD1 (6 bases). The CDR3 sequence is 15 residues long. Germline CDR1 SNHLY, CDR2 FYNNEI. The CDR3 coding sequence is TGTGCCAGCAGTACCCGACCCTTGGGGGACACTGAAGCCTTCTTT. Its translation is CASSTRPLGDTEAFF.

The rearrangement links TRBV9 to TRBJ2-2; 9 bases are a match to TRBD1. The CDR3 consists of 15 residues. Germline V gene data show CDR1 as SGDLS and CDR2 as YYNGEE. V lost 1 base and J lost 6; bases outside the gene matches: 4. The CDR3 DNA is TGTGCCAGCAGCGTATTTGACAGGGGGGCCGGGGAGCTGTTTTTT. It specifies CASSVFDRGAGELFF.

This chain connects TRBV7-9 to TRBJ1-1; D is perhaps TRBD1 (5 bases). This CDR3 contains 14 residues. Trimming shortened V by 5 bases and J by 2 bases, and 12 bases separated the two germline ends. CDR1 SEHNR and CDR2 FQNEAQ come from the germline V gene (reference sequence). The DNA of the CDR3 is TGTGCCAGCAGCCCCCGGGGGAAAAACACTGAAGCTTTCTTT. This codes for CASSPRGKNTEAFF.

The V and J genes are TRBV16 and TRBJ2-1, with D tentatively TRBD2 (6 bases). Trimming stripped 4 bases from V and 2 bases from J, with 12 bases between. Germline V lookup: CDR1 KGHSY, CDR2 FQNENV. The CDR3 is 15 amino acids. In nucleotides, the CDR3 is TGTGCCAGCAGCCCGCCGGAGGGCCCCTACAATGAGCAGTTCTTC. Protein: CASSPPEGPYNEQFF.

This chain links TRBV2 with TRBJ1-2; D gene ambiguous. Trimming left V 4 bases short and J 8 bases short, with 14 bases between. The CDR3 extends over 13 amino acids. Germline values: CDR1 SNHLY, CDR2 FYNNEI. CDR3 nucleotide sequence: TGTGCCAGCAGTGTTGGTACTTCGGAGGGCTACACCTTC. This translates into CASSVGTSEGYTF.

This clone came up once. This chain joins TRBV9 and TRBJ2-2; 9 nucleotides match TRBD1. This CDR3 has 16 residues. Germline loops: CDR1 SGDLS, CDR2 YYNGEE. The J segment lost 4 bases and the V segment lost 2 bases, leaving 6 bases of the junction unmatched. The CDR3 protein is CASSVTGTGSTGELFF. The DNA of the CDR3 is TGTGCCAGCAGCGTTACCGGGACAGGGAGCACCGGGGAGCTGTTTTTT.

The chain recombines TRBV11-3 with TRBJ2-7, with 10 positions matching TRBD1. V trimming: 0 bases; J trimming: 5 bases; junction bases outside the gene matches: 4. The CDR3 consists of 15 residues. Germline V gene sequence: CDR1 SGHNT, CDR2 YENEEA. The CDR3 reads CASSLEATGGNEQYF. DNA for the CDR3: TGTGCCAGCAGCTTAGAGGCGACAGGGGGCAACGAGCAGTACTTC.